This T cell receptor (beta chain) emerged from a study of monozygotic twins with inflammatory bowel disease. General study results and limits: Varied immunosuppressive treatments among patients may have increased repertoire variability. Especially where disease activity was present, IBD patients had fewer clonotypes in common with others than healthy twins did. No single strong signal or clonotype associated with IBD was supported.

Sampling involved one blood draw (under 2.7 ml) for every donor. TCRdb reworked the 5' RACE reads into one entry per CDR3 protein, no DNA. This sample's clone table lists about 450,000 distinct CDR3 sequences. This CDR3 has 11 amino acids. The germline V gene encodes CDR1 SGHDT and CDR2 YYEEEE. On this clonotype itself: Its antigen is as yet unknown.

The sample consisted of blood. The J gene is TRBJ2-2, the V gene TRBV5-6. The receptor's source is a human donor with ulcerative colitis or Crohn's disease, or a healthy co-twin of an affected twin (not recorded which). Here the CDR3 reads CASTRSGELFF.